This T cell receptor (beta chain) derives from a study of T cell responses to AZD1222 COVID-19 vaccine. A word on this clone: The antigen is unknown.

Sequenced by immunoSEQ multiplex PCR; TCRdb stores in-frame clones only, minus some. The top ten hold around 8% of the sample, which has 140,000 to 150,000 clones, 80% to 90% seen once. V was clipped by 6 bases and J by 5 bases, with 16 bases between them. The germline V gene encodes CDR1 MGHRA and CDR2 YSYEKL. The CDR3 is made up of 14 amino acids. Regarding the study as a whole: At baseline, seropositivity was found in only a handful of AZD1222 recipients.

This clonotype was sampled from an adult in good health. The material was peripheral blood, obtained on day 0 of AZD1222 vaccination. V gene TRBV4-1 combines with J gene TRBJ2-5; TRBD1 might be the D (5 bases). The CDR3 sequence is CASSRSTALETQYF. CDR3 nucleotides: TGCGCCAGCAGTCGCTCGACAGCTCTGGAGACCCAGTACTTC.